The present T cell receptor beta chain was sequenced within a study of blood T cell repertoires in COVID-19. Background on the study: COVID-19 samples from acute and convalescent phases originated in the United States, Italy and Spain. From T cells, B-cell-depleted T cells, or PBMCs came the material, which was cDNA or gDNA.

The CDR3 contains 15 residues. Trimming stripped 1 base from V and 6 bases from J, with 13 bases between. CDR1 is SGHRS, CDR2 YFSETQ, per germline. Authors' processing steps: Nucleated cell counts were estimated from reference gene primer amplification. Produced via immunoSEQ multiplex PCR; TCRdb's table is partial and in-frame only. V and J calls and clone size are those listed in that table; D and trimming were worked out from the DNA. The table shows 150,000 to 200,000 clones, with more than 75% occurring only once. The chain has TRBV5-1 and TRBJ1-4, with D uncertain. The origin of this receptor is a man between 60 and 70 years old with active or convalescent COVID-19. Material for sequencing was peripheral blood. The CDR3 region has the DNA TGCGCCAGCAGCTTGAGTCCGGGAAGGGATGAAAAACTGTTTTTT. Protein sequence: CASSLSPGRDEKLFF.